Following are 6 T cell receptor beta chains from one sample sequenced in a study of CD8 T cells in ankylosing spondylitis. MiXCR was run by TCRdb on the 5' RACE reads, yielding one entry per CDR3 protein. This table has approximately 130,000 distinct CDR3 sequences, roughly a tenth appearing once. Sequencing was performed on blood, either unsorted or a sorted T cell fraction (not recorded which). The receptor set was obtained from a male donor with ankylosing spondylitis or in good health (not recorded which).

This clonotype was seen repeatedly, ten times or more. This rearrangement joins TRBV7-8 to TRBJ2-5; maybe TRBD2 (5 bases). This CDR3 region has 13 residues. Between the trimmed V and J ends, which lost 1 base and 6 bases, there was a span of 9 bases. Per the germline V gene, CDR1 is SGHVS and CDR2 is FQNEAQ. The CDR3: CASSLGELKTQYF. The DNA for the CDR3 is TGTGCCAGCAGCTTAGGGGAGTTAAAGACCCAGTACTTC.

This clonotype was counted between two and nine times. The J gene is TRBJ2-7, the V gene TRBV7-2; D may be TRBD1 or TRBD2 (5 bases each). The CDR3 covers 14 residues. With 4 bases removed from V and 1 base from J, the gap between germline ends came to 11 bases. CDR1 and CDR2 from the germline V gene are SGHTA and FQGNSA. CDR3 protein: CASSSDWGSYEQYF. In nucleotides, the CDR3 is TGTGCCAGCAGCTCGGACTGGGGGTCCTACGAGCAGTACTTC.

This clonotype was seen many times. CDR3 loop: CASGDGTYSYNEQFF. The CDR3 DNA reads as TGTGCCAGCGGGGATGGGACCTACTCCTACAATGAGCAGTTCTTC. This chain uses TRBV9 with TRBJ2-1; D is perhaps TRBD1 or TRBD2 (5 bases each). CDR3 length: 15 residues. Germline CDR1 SGDLS, CDR2 YYNGEE. The V end was cut by 7 bases, the J end by 0 bases, with 14 bases between.

This clonotype has a count of ten or more. The genes are TRBV10-2 and TRBJ1-5; 10 bases fit TRBD1. CDR3 length equals 14 residues. V lost 10 bases, J lost 4 bases, and 7 bases stayed unmatched. The germline gives CDR1 WSHSY, CDR2 SAAADI. CDR3 coding DNA: TGCGCCACCAACGGGGACAGGGGAAATCAGCCCCAGCATTTT. It translates to CATNGDRGNQPQHF.

The sample holds many counts of this clonotype. The gene calls are TRBV5-1 and TRBJ2-7; TRBD2 might be the D (6 bases). The CDR3 has 15 amino acids. The germline V gene encodes CDR1 SGHRS and CDR2 YFSETQ. V lost 1 base, J lost 2 bases, and 13 bases lay in between. The CDR3 loop reads CASSLTSFPTYEQYF. The CDR3 nucleotides read TGCGCCAGCAGCTTGACTAGCTTCCCCACCTACGAGCAGTACTTC.

This clonotype was seen repeatedly, ten times or more. This chain joins TRBV7-2 and TRBJ2-5; tentative D call: TRBD1 (6 bases). The CDR3 loop spans 14 amino acids. V lost 3 bases, J lost 5 bases, and 13 bases lay in between. Germline V gene data show CDR1 as SGHTA and CDR2 as FQGNSA. CDR3 residues: CASSFTRGSETQYF. The CDR3 DNA follows: TGTGCCAGCAGCTTTACGAGGGGGTCTGAGACCCAGTACTTC.